These 10 T cell receptor beta chains share one sample of origin, sequenced in a study of Ad26.COV2.S vaccination and SARS-CoV-2 variants (dated by TCRdb to about 2021). Taken with the paper, the label for treatment or condition translates to: over 15 received Ad26.COV2.S at low or high dose, single or two shots; about 5 received placebo; per-sample allocation not given. Repertoires of vaccine and placebo recipients were sequenced from samples taken on day 63 after the first injection. The protocol used for the library was the immunoSEQ multiplex PCR assay. This immuneACCESS table, as held by TCRdb, lists in-frame sequences with V and J called but not all clones. Of the missing ones, under half trace to an unresolved V gene in checked studies; the others have no known cause. The sample profile shows over 400,000 clones; about 90% of them were found once. The ten largest clones add up to less than 2% of the sample.

This material consisted of peripheral blood, taken in a trial of Ad26.COV2.S vaccine versus placebo. The source of these receptors is a person aged 18-65 years who received the Ad26.COV2.S COVID-19 vaccine or a placebo.

A single count supports this clone. The chain combines TRBV7-2 with TRBJ2-5; 12 bases agree with TRBD2. The CDR3 totals 15 residues. The V segment lost 5 bases and the J segment 3 bases; nucleotides outside the gene matches: 4. Germline assignment: CDR1 SGHTA and CDR2 FQGNSA. CDR3 sequence reads: CASSNRLAGEETQYF. In DNA form, the CDR3 reads TGTGCCAGCAGCAACCGACTAGCGGGGGAAGAGACCCAGTACTTC.

A single count supports this clone. The chain employs TRBV28 and TRBJ2-6, with 9 bases aligning to TRBD1. CDR1 and CDR2 (germline): MDHEN, SYDVKM. The CDR3 runs to 16 residues. Trimming at V came to 6 bases and at J to 4 bases, leaving 7 bases not matched to a gene. The CDR3 here is CASRQGARSGANVLTF. The DNA of the CDR3 is TGTGCCAGCAGACAGGGGGCAAGATCCGGGGCCAACGTCCTGACTTTC.

The V and J genes are TRBV6-6 and TRBJ2-3, with unresolved D. The V and J ends lost 6 bases and 6 bases respectively, with 10 bases between them. Looked up from germline, CDR1 is MNHNY and CDR2 is SVGAGI (reference sequence). The CDR3 contains 12 residues. CDR3 nucleotide sequence: TGTGCCAGCAGCCTAAAAGGGGATACGCAGTATTTT. Translating gives CASSLKGDTQYF.

This clone was detected only once. CDR3 nucleotides: TGTGCCATCAGTGAGTCGAGGAGAGACCCAAGCTCCTACGAGCAGTACTTC. Protein sequence: CAISESRRDPSSYEQYF. The chain recombines TRBV10-3 with TRBJ2-7; the D is unclear. This CDR3 is 17 amino acids long. The germline CDR1 and CDR2 sequences are ENHRY and SYGVKD. Trimming pared 0 bases from V and 0 bases from J, leaving 15 bases between.

V is TRBV5-1 and J is TRBJ2-5; 10 nucleotides line up with TRBD1. The length of the CDR3 is 14 residues. Germline CDR1 is SGHRS and CDR2 is YFSETQ. Losses at the gene ends were 0 bases for V and 5 bases for J; bases not matched to a gene: 1. CDR3 bases: TGCGCCAGCAGCTTGGGGACAGGGGGGGAGACCCAGTACTTC. Amino acid sequence: CASSLGTGGETQYF.

Notes on this clone: Within the sample, other DNA sequences also encode this same CDR3. The chain couples TRBV27 to TRBJ2-7; D ambiguous. V was shortened by 3 bases and J by 2 bases, with 8 bases between the two germline ends. Germline CDR1 is MNHEY and CDR2 is SMNVEV (reference sequence). CDR3 length equals 13 residues. CDR3: CASSLGVAYEQYF. CDR3 bases: TGTGCCAGCAGTTTGGGTGTTGCCTACGAGCAGTACTTC.

The CDR3 here is CASSVAGLGATGELFF. CDR3 nucleotide sequence: TGTGCCAGCAGCGTAGCAGGTCTGGGGGCCACCGGGGAGCTGTTTTTT. The chain has TRBV9 and TRBJ2-2; D perhaps matches TRBD1 (6 bases). Trimming took off 0 bases at V and 4 bases at J, with 13 bases between the two ends. The CDR3 covers 16 residues. Germline V gene data show CDR1 as SGDLS and CDR2 as YYNGEE.

V usage is TRBV7-9 and J usage is TRBJ2-7; unclear D gene. The V gene lost 5 bases and the J gene lost 2 bases, with 13 bases spanning the gap. Germline assignment: CDR1 SEHNR and CDR2 FQNEAQ (reference sequence). The CDR3 has 14 amino acids. In DNA, the CDR3 is TGTGCCAGCAGCGCCGGGTCTTTAACCTACGAGCAGTACTTC. It is translated as CASSAGSLTYEQYF. Looking up the rest from reference TRBV7-9 and TRBJ2-7 gives the full variable domain: DTGVSQNPRHKITKRGQNVTFRCDPISEHNRLYWYRQTLGQGPEFLTYFQNEAQLEKSRLLSDRFSAERPKGSFSTLEIQRTEQGDSAMYLCASSAGSLTYEQYFGPGTRLTVT.

The chain joins TRBV13 to TRBJ2-1; the match to TRBD2 covers 7 bases. CDR1 is PRHDT and CDR2 is FYEKMQ in the germline V gene (reference sequence). This CDR3 has 14 amino acids. The trim removed 4 bases at V and 4 bases at J, leaving 4 bases unmatched. In DNA, the CDR3 is TGTGCCAGCAGCTCTGAGCGGGGTTACAATGAGCAGTTCTTC. This sequence encodes CASSSERGYNEQFF. Together with reference TRBV13 and TRBJ2-1, the CDR3 gives the full variable domain: AAGVIQSPRHLIKEKRETATLKCYPIPRHDTVYWYQQGPGQDPQFLISFYEKMQSDKGSIPDRFSAQQFSDYHSELNMSSLELGDSALYFCASSSERGYNEQFFGPGTRLTVL.

This chain connects TRBV6-6 to TRBJ2-5; D possibly corresponds to TRBD1 (5 bases). CDR3 length: 17 residues. Per germline, CDR1 MNHNY and CDR2 SVGAGI (reference sequence). V shed 5 bases and J shed 3 bases, with 22 bases lying between them. The CDR3: CASSRTPFGQGKETQYF. The CDR3 region has the DNA TGTGCCAGCAGTCGGACCCCTTTTGGGCAGGGTAAAGAGACCCAGTACTTC.